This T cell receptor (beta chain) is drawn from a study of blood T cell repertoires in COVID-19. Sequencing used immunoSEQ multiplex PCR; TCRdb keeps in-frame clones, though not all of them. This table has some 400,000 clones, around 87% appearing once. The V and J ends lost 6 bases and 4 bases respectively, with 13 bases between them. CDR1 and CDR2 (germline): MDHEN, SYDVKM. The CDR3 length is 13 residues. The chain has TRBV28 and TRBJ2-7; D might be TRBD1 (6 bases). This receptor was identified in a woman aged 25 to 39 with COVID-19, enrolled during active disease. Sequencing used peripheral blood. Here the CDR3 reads CASSPGHGYEQYF. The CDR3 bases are TGTGCCAGCAGCCCGGGACATGGGTACGAGCAGTACTTC.